This T cell receptor (beta chain) originates from a study of T cells in Graves' hyperthyroidism and ophthalmopathy. Concerning this clonotype: Its antigen is undetermined.

This CDR3 spans 17 amino acids. The germline CDR1 and CDR2 sequences are MDHEN and SYDVKM. V lost 8 bases and J lost 4; bases outside the gene matches: 17. Amplified TCR beta CDR3 regions derived from RNA transcripts. Primed by the HTBI set, a first-round RT-PCR was run on the TCR CDR3. TCRdb re-called the multiplex PCR reads through MiXCR, storing one row per CDR3 protein. The table includes about 270,000 distinct CDR3 sequences, 22% detected once. Points from the study as a whole: Most clonotypes expanded in thyroid above 0.001 were likewise present in blood.

The specimen was blood. This TCR was sampled from a young man with Graves' ophthalmopathy. J is TRBJ2-3 and V is TRBV28; 8 bases agree with TRBD2. The CDR3 sequence is CASPPSEPAGVPDTQYF. The CDR3 DNA follows: TGTGCCAGCCCCCCGAGTGAGCCAGCGGGAGTCCCAGATACGCAGTATTTT. Full variable domain (remainder filled in from reference TRBV28 and TRBJ2-3): DVKVTQSSRYLVKRTGEKVFLECVQDMDHENMFWYRQDPGLGLRLIYFSYDVKMKEKGDIPEGYSVSREKKERFSLILESASTNQTSMYLCASPPSEPAGVPDTQYFGPGTRLTVL.